This passage covers 14 T cell receptor beta chains from one sample sequenced in a study of blood T cell repertoires in COVID-19. Generated by immunoSEQ multiplex PCR, the TCRdb table keeps only in-frame clones and is missing some. The data hold some 190,000 clones, with 65% to 85% observed a single time. The sample consisted of PBMCs or T cells enriched from blood (not recorded which). Receptors originate from a woman aged 25 to 39 who had recovered from COVID-19.

The rearrangement joins TRBV5-6 to TRBJ1-2, with D uncertain. Germline V lookup: CDR1 SGHDT, CDR2 YYEEEE. Trimming removed 4 bases from V and 4 bases from J, with 11 bases in between. The CDR3 has 13 residues. CDR3 amino acids: CASSPWGVYGYTF. DNA for the CDR3: TGTGCCAGCAGCCCTTGGGGAGTCTATGGCTACACCTTC.

J is TRBJ1-3 and V is TRBV7-2; D uncertain. This CDR3 is built from 14 residues. Germline CDR1 and CDR2: SGHTA and FQGNSA. V was cut by 1 base and J by 2 bases, with 6 bases left in between. CDR3 protein: CASSLGAAGNTIYF. CDR3 bases: TGTGCCAGCAGCTTAGGGGCAGCTGGAAACACCATATATTTT. Supplemented by reference TRBV7-2 and TRBJ1-3, the full variable domain reads GAGVSQSPSNKVTEKGKDVELRCDPISGHTALYWYRQSLGQGLEFLIYFQGNSAPDKSGLPSDRFSAERTGGSVSTLTIQRTQQEDSAVYLCASSLGAAGNTIYFGEGSWLTVV.

The chain combines TRBV2 with TRBJ1-1, with 9 bases matching TRBD1. CDR1 and CDR2 (germline): SNHLY, FYNNEI. V lost 7 bases to trimming and J lost 6 bases; unmatched junction nucleotides: 9. There are 14 residues in the CDR3. The CDR3 region is CASNTGQGGPEAFF. For the CDR3, the DNA is TGTGCCAGCAACACGGGACAGGGAGGGCCTGAAGCTTTCTTT.

The chain is built from TRBV2 and TRBJ2-3; tentative D call: TRBD2 (6 bases). CDR1 is SNHLY, CDR2 FYNNEI, per germline. The V and J ends lost 1 base and 2 bases respectively, with 10 bases between them. This CDR3 has 15 residues. The chain's CDR3 is CASSEGAGLTDTQYF. The CDR3 coding sequence is TGTGCCAGCAGTGAAGGCGCGGGACTCACAGATACGCAGTATTTT.

The sample holds one count of this clone. This rearrangement joins TRBV5-1 to TRBJ2-2; TRBD1 agrees at 9 bases. V shed 7 bases, J shed 6 bases, and the junction held 10 bases outside the gene matches. This CDR3 contains 15 residues. CDR1 and CDR2 from the germline V gene are SGHRS and YFSETQ. The CDR3 DNA reads TGCGCCAGCGCGTTACAGGGGGCGTTCTCCGGGGAGCTGTTTTTT. It translates to CASALQGAFSGELFF.

The genes are TRBV27 and TRBJ2-7; a weak D match, TRBD1 (6 bases). Germline CDR1 MNHEY, CDR2 SMNVEV (reference sequence). The V and J ends lost 4 bases and 1 base respectively, with 8 bases between them. This CDR3 region has 13 residues. This chain's CDR3 is CASSSGASYEQYF. The CDR3 bases are TGTGCCAGCAGTTCAGGGGCGTCCTACGAGCAGTACTTC.

This chain joins TRBV19 and TRBJ1-1; 12 bases map to TRBD1. V lost 3 bases, J lost 4 bases, and 3 bases stayed unmatched. The germline V gene encodes CDR1 LNHDA and CDR2 SQIVND (reference sequence). The CDR3 sequence is 15 residues long. The CDR3 DNA follows: TGTGCCAGTAGTATGGGGACAGGGGGCTTCACTGAAGCTTTCTTT. It codes for CASSMGTGGFTEAFF.

The rearrangement joins TRBV10-3 to TRBJ2-3, with 11 bases lining up with TRBD1. The CDR3 consists of 15 residues. In germline, CDR1 is ENHRY, CDR2 SYGVKD. V lost 5 bases and J lost 3; bases outside the gene matches: 4. This chain's CDR3 is CAISSGDRGTDTQYF. In DNA form, the CDR3 reads TGTGCCATCAGTTCAGGGGACAGGGGGACAGATACGCAGTATTTT.

The rearrangement links TRBV7-8 to TRBJ2-1, with TRBD2 as a possible D gene (6 bases). CDR1 is SGHVS and CDR2 is FQNEAQ in the germline V gene. With 8 bases removed from V and 12 bases from J, the gap between germline ends came to 23 bases. This CDR3 region has 14 residues. CDR3 DNA: TGTGCCAGCCGCCCTGGCGGGAACTCGTTGCGGCAGTTCTTC. Translation gives CASRPGGNSLRQFF. Drawing the rest from reference TRBV7-8 and TRBJ2-1, the complete variable domain is GAGVSQSPRYKVAKRGQDVALRCDPISGHVSLFWYQQALGQGPEFLTYFQNEAQLDKSGLPSDRFFAERPEGSVSTLKIQRTQQEDSAVYLCASRPGGNSLRQFFGPGTRLTVL.

The chain uses TRBV27 and TRBJ1-6; 9 bases match TRBD1. V lost 0 bases and J lost 6; bases outside the gene matches: 0. CDR3 length: 15 residues. Germline V gene data show CDR1 as MNHEY and CDR2 as SMNVEV (reference sequence). CDR3 loop: CASSLSGQGNSPLHF. The DNA of the CDR3 is TGTGCCAGCAGTTTATCGGGACAGGGTAATTCACCCCTCCACTTT.

This chain links TRBV5-6 with TRBJ1-2, with 7 nucleotides matching TRBD1. Germline lookup yields CDR1 SGHDT and CDR2 YYEEEE. CDR3 length: 15 amino acids. V shed 4 bases, J shed 3 bases, and the junction held 9 bases outside the gene matches. DNA for the CDR3: TGTGCCAGCAGCCCCCGACAGGGAATCTACTATGGCTACACCTTC. Its protein is CASSPRQGIYYGYTF.

The rearrangement links TRBV28 to TRBJ2-3, with 10 bases lining up with TRBD2. There are 16 residues in the CDR3. Per the germline V gene, CDR1 is MDHEN and CDR2 is SYDVKM. V was clipped by 7 bases and J by 3 bases; unmatched bases: 10. As DNA, the CDR3 is TGTGCCAGCACCTCAGCGGGAGGGCCTGGGACAGATACGCAGTATTTT. It yields the protein CASTSAGGPGTDTQYF.

The chain employs TRBV28 and TRBJ2-2; 7 nucleotides match TRBD2. The germline gives CDR1 MDHEN, CDR2 SYDVKM. The CDR3 loop spans 16 amino acids. With 2 bases clipped from V and 5 bases from J, the junction kept 8 bases outside the gene matches. The CDR3 sequence: CASSLEGRERTGELFF. The CDR3 nucleotides are TGTGCCAGCAGTTTAGAGGGGCGGGAGCGAACCGGGGAGCTGTTTTTT.

The chain employs TRBV11-3 and TRBJ2-1, with D perhaps matching TRBD1 (6 bases). CDR1 and CDR2 from the germline V gene are SGHNT and YENEEA. This CDR3 comprises 14 residues. With 1 base removed from V and 9 bases from J, the gap between germline ends came to 13 bases. The CDR3 protein is CASSLASGESEQFF. The CDR3 DNA reads as TGTGCCAGCAGCTTAGCTTCAGGGGAGAGTGAGCAGTTCTTC.